Each of the 15 T cell receptor beta chains below was sequenced from the same sample in a study of Ad26.COV2.S vaccination and SARS-CoV-2 variants. Treatment in this sample: 15 to 20 received Ad26.COV2.S at low or high dose, single or two shots; 5 received placebo; per-sample allocation not given. At day 63 after the first vaccine or placebo injection, samples were drawn. Clones were sequenced by immunoSEQ multiplex PCR, and TCRdb holds only the in-frame ones, with some missing. The table includes roughly 350,000 clones, roughly 84% detected once. This material consisted of peripheral blood, taken in a trial of Ad26.COV2.S vaccine versus placebo. The receptors were gathered from a person between 18 and 65 years old who received the Ad26.COV2.S COVID-19 vaccine or a placebo.

This clone was observed a single time. The V and J genes are TRBV6-5 and TRBJ2-7, with 9 bases that match TRBD2. Trimming at V came to 0 bases and at J to 6 bases, leaving 3 bases not matched to a gene. Germline V gene data show CDR1 as MNHEY and CDR2 as SVGAGI. The CDR3 extends over 14 amino acids. The CDR3 loop reads CASSYSRAGGEQYF. CDR3 bases: TGTGCCAGCAGTTACTCGAGAGCGGGGGGCGAGCAGTACTTC.

The rearrangement links TRBV6-6 to TRBJ1-1, with D perhaps matching TRBD1 (6 bases). This CDR3 region has 13 residues. Germline loops: CDR1 MNHNY, CDR2 SVGAGI (reference sequence). Trimming removed 5 bases at V and 2 bases at J, with 9 bases between. CDR3 sequence (DNA): TGTGCCAGCAGTAGGACAGTCAACACTGAAGCTTTCTTT. This encodes CASSRTVNTEAFF.

The gene calls are TRBV5-1 and TRBJ1-1; TRBD1 is a possible D gene (5 bases). The CDR3 runs to 15 residues. Looked up from germline, CDR1 is SGHRS and CDR2 is YFSETQ. Trimming pared 0 bases from V and 2 bases from J, leaving 11 bases between. The CDR3 loop is CASSLAMGRNTEAFF. CDR3 DNA: TGCGCCAGCAGCTTGGCCATGGGGCGAAACACTGAAGCTTTCTTT. Full variable domain (rest looked up from reference TRBV5-1 and TRBJ1-1): KAGVTQTPRYLIKTRGQQVTLSCSPISGHRSVSWYQQTPGQGLQFLFEYFSETQRNKGNFPGRFSGRQFSNSRSEMNVSTLELGDSALYLCASSLAMGRNTEAFFGQGTRLTVV.

This clone was recorded a few times. The genes are TRBV24-1 and TRBJ2-5; D is unresolved. The CDR3 has 12 residues. The germline V gene has CDR1 KGHDR and CDR2 SFDVKD. Trimming took 2 bases from V and 2 from J, leaving 2 bases between them. The CDR3 bases are TGTGCCACCAGTGATTCACAAGAGACCCAGTACTTC. Translating it yields CATSDSQETQYF.

This chain connects TRBV4-2 to TRBJ1-1, with D perhaps matching TRBD1 (6 bases). Trimming pared 5 bases from V and 10 bases from J, leaving 17 bases between. The CDR3 consists of 13 residues. Germline V gene sequence: CDR1 LGHNA, CDR2 YNFKEQ. CDR3 amino acids: CASSTPRTEPAFF. CDR3 bases: TGTGCCAGCAGCACTCCGCGGACAGAACCAGCTTTCTTT.

The chain uses TRBV7-8 and TRBJ2-1, with D unclear. CDR1 and CDR2 (germline): SGHVS, FQNEAQ. Trimming removed 5 bases at V and 4 bases at J, with 18 bases between. The CDR3 extends over 16 amino acids. CDR3 DNA sequence: TGTGCCAGCAGCCCCCGGACCCCCCTAGAGTACAATGAGCAGTTCTTC. Translated: CASSPRTPLEYNEQFF.

This chain uses TRBV29-1 with TRBJ1-2, with D perhaps TRBD1 (6 bases). Looked up from germline, CDR1 is SQVTM and CDR2 is ANQGSEA. The CDR3 runs 14 residues. Trimming took off 2 bases at V and 4 bases at J, with 14 bases between the two ends. CDR3 loop: CSVELGRGGYGYTF. The DNA for the CDR3 is TGCAGCGTTGAACTGGGCAGGGGAGGCTATGGCTACACCTTC.

This clone was observed a few times. The rearrangement joins TRBV11-2 to TRBJ1-1, with D perhaps TRBD1 (5 bases). The CDR3 has 12 amino acids. CDR1 is SGHAT, CDR2 FQNNGV, per germline. Trimming stripped 5 bases from V and 11 bases from J, with 15 bases between. The CDR3 DNA reads TGTGCCAGCAGCCCCCAGGGCCCAACCGCTTTCTTT. Its protein product is CASSPQGPTAFF.

This clone was counted a single time. V is TRBV5-4 and J is TRBJ1-2; D may be TRBD1 (5 bases). Trimming pared 6 bases from V and 4 bases from J, leaving 22 bases between. Germline assignment: CDR1 SGHNT and CDR2 YYREEE (reference sequence). The CDR3 length is 16 residues. The CDR3 reads CASTPGGGRQVYGYTF. In DNA, the CDR3 is TGTGCCAGCACTCCCGGGGGAGGACGCCAGGTCTATGGCTACACCTTC.

The chain carries TRBV9 and TRBJ2-7; D possibly corresponds to TRBD2 (6 bases). Trimming stripped 0 bases from V and 3 bases from J, with 13 bases between. CDR1 is SGDLS, CDR2 YYNGEE, per germline. The CDR3 length is 15 residues. This CDR3 reads CASSVGGDPLYEQYF. The CDR3 DNA follows: TGTGCCAGCAGCGTAGGGGGGGACCCTCTCTACGAGCAGTACTTC.

The chain joins TRBV7-2 to TRBJ2-6, with D unclear. There are 15 residues in the CDR3. The V and J ends lost 5 bases and 4 bases respectively, with 12 bases between them. Germline V gene lookup returns CDR1 SGHTA and CDR2 FQGNSA. CDR3 region: CASSPPVAGANVLTF. The CDR3 DNA is TGTGCCAGCAGCCCACCCGTGGCCGGGGCCAACGTCCTGACTTTC. Using reference TRBV7-2 and TRBJ2-6 for the parts outside the CDR3, the full variable domain is GAGVSQSPSNKVTEKGKDVELRCDPISGHTALYWYRQSLGQGLEFLIYFQGNSAPDKSGLPSDRFSAERTGGSVSTLTIQRTQQEDSAVYLCASSPPVAGANVLTFGAGSRLTVL.

The CDR3 reads CASSPPSGSGNTIYF. CDR3 sequence (DNA): TGCGCCAGCAGCCCGCCCTCCGGGTCTGGAAACACCATATATTTT. The genes are TRBV4-1 and TRBJ1-3, with D uncertain. CDR3 size: 15 residues. In germline, CDR1 is MGHRA, CDR2 YSYEKL. Trimming removed 4 bases at V and 1 base at J, with 11 bases between.

CDR3: CASSQDLADNQPQHF. The CDR3 DNA is TGCGCCAGCAGCCAAGACTTGGCCGATAATCAGCCCCAGCATTTT. The genes are TRBV4-3 and TRBJ1-5; unclear D gene. The CDR3 runs 15 residues. The germline gives CDR1 LGHNA, CDR2 YSLEER. V was cut by 0 bases and J by 4 bases, with 10 bases left in between.

This sequence joins TRBV7-9 and TRBJ1-5; D remains ambiguous. Looked up from germline, CDR1 is SEHNR and CDR2 is FQNEAQ (reference sequence). Between the trimmed V and J ends, which lost 4 bases and 4 bases, there was a span of 8 bases. CDR3 length: 13 amino acids. The CDR3, as DNA: TGTGCCAGCAGCTATGGACCAAATCAGCCCCAGCATTTT. Amino acid sequence: CASSYGPNQPQHF. Together with reference TRBV7-9 and TRBJ1-5, the CDR3 gives the full variable domain: DTGVSQNPRHKITKRGQNVTFRCDPISEHNRLYWYRQTLGQGPEFLTYFQNEAQLEKSRLLSDRFSAERPKGSFSTLEIQRTEQGDSAMYLCASSYGPNQPQHFGDGTRLSIL.

The chain couples TRBV6-2 or TRBV6-3 to TRBJ2-7; weak D call: TRBD1 (5 bases). CDR3 size: 16 residues. V was pared by 2 bases and J by 4 bases, with 18 bases between. Per the germline V gene, CDR1 is MNHEY and CDR2 is SVGEGT. In nucleotides, the CDR3 is TGTGCCAGCAGTTACGGGGCATACCTCGCGGCGTACGAGCAGTACTTC. This sequence encodes CASSYGAYLAAYEQYF.